The 22 T cell receptor beta chains below were found in one sample sequenced in a study of control samples from healthy donors and cancer patients. Assay used: immunoSEQ multiplex PCR; TCRdb lists only in-frame clones, some missing. This table holds 55,000 to 90,000 clones, over 75% found once. Sequencing was carried out using blood. These receptors were taken from a man aged 50-60 years in good health.

This rearrangement joins TRBV5-6 to TRBJ1-3; TRBD1 aligns across 7 bases. There are 17 residues in the CDR3. Per germline, CDR1 SGHDT and CDR2 YYEEEE. Trimming at V came to 4 bases and at J to 0 bases, leaving 10 bases not matched to a gene. As DNA, the CDR3 is TGTGCCAGCAGCACTTTCAGGACAGGCTACTCTGGAAACACCATATATTTT. Residues: CASSTFRTGYSGNTIYF.

The rearrangement uses TRBV27 and TRBJ2-1; D remains unclear. CDR1 and CDR2 from the germline V gene are MNHEY and SMNVEV (reference sequence). The V end lost 3 bases, the J end lost 8 bases, and 5 bases lay between the germline ends. The CDR3 is made up of 11 amino acids. The CDR3 sequence is CASSLGYEQFF. CDR3 DNA: TGTGCCAGCAGTTTGGGGTATGAGCAGTTCTTC.

As concerns this clone: This CDR3 is also generated by other DNA sequences in the sample. The J gene is TRBJ2-3, the V gene TRBV7-2; no clear D. From germline, CDR1 is SGHTA and CDR2 FQGNSA. V dropped 5 bases and J dropped 1 base, with 4 bases sitting between them. The CDR3 loop spans 12 amino acids. CDR3 protein: CASSPGTDTQYF. CDR3 nucleotide sequence: TGTGCCAGCAGCCCCGGCACAGATACGCAGTATTTT.

J is TRBJ1-1 and V is TRBV15, with 10 bases matching TRBD1. Germline V lookup: CDR1 LNHNV, CDR2 YYDKDF (reference sequence). The junction had 4 bases not matched to a gene; V was cut back by 3 bases and J by 6 bases. The CDR3 consists of 14 residues. CDR3 in amino acids: CATSRDRGASEAFF. The CDR3 bases are TGTGCCACCAGCAGGGACAGGGGGGCCTCTGAAGCTTTCTTT.

Only one count was recorded for this clone. Distinct nucleotide sequences in the sample also encode this CDR3. CDR3 DNA: TGTGCCAGCAGCCGCAACTCTTACGAGCAGTACTTC. It translates to CASSRNSYEQYF. This chain joins TRBV5-6 and TRBJ2-7; D not certain. Germline-derived CDR1 and CDR2 are SGHDT and YYEEEE. The CDR3 extends over 12 amino acids. With 4 bases removed from V and 4 bases from J, the gap between germline ends came to 9 bases.

This sequence joins TRBV27 and TRBJ2-5, with TRBD2 matching 7 bases. This CDR3 has 18 amino acids. CDR1 is MNHEY, CDR2 SMNVEV, per germline (reference sequence). The junction had 15 bases not matched to a gene; V was cut back by 5 bases and J by 0 bases. The CDR3 protein is CASSLRSQRGRYQETQYF. The CDR3 DNA reads TGTGCCAGCAGTCTACGATCCCAGCGGGGAAGGTACCAAGAGACCCAGTACTTC.

This clone is a singleton in its sample. The chain has TRBV11-1 and TRBJ2-3; possibly TRBD2 for D (5 bases). This CDR3 has 13 amino acids. Between the trimmed V and J ends, which lost 3 bases and 3 bases, there was a span of 7 bases. Germline V CDR1 and CDR2: SGHAT, FQDESV (reference sequence). CDR3 DNA sequence: TGTGCCAGCAGCTTTCCGGGAACAGATACGCAGTATTTT. Protein sequence: CASSFPGTDTQYF.

The rearrangement links TRBV2 to TRBJ2-3; 7 bases map to TRBD2. Germline loops: CDR1 SNHLY, CDR2 FYNNEI. The CDR3 spans 15 residues. Trimming removed 3 bases from V and 3 bases from J; junction bases left unmatched: 6. The CDR3 DNA reads TGTGCCAGCAGTGATCCCGGGGAGGGGACAGATACGCAGTATTTT. It is translated as CASSDPGEGTDTQYF.

The V and J genes are TRBV9 and TRBJ2-1; D is unresolved. Looked up from germline, CDR1 is SGDLS and CDR2 is YYNGEE. This CDR3 contains 16 residues. V lost 2 bases and J 10 bases, leaving 22 bases between the germline ends. The CDR3 sequence is CASSVNLGLWGVEQFF. DNA of the CDR3: TGTGCCAGCAGCGTCAACCTGGGATTGTGGGGTGTGGAGCAGTTCTTC.

This chain connects TRBV30 to TRBJ1-5, with unresolved D. The CDR3 runs 12 residues. V was cut by 3 bases and J by 10 bases, with 13 bases left in between. Germline V lookup: CDR1 GTSNPN, CDR2 SVGIG (reference sequence). The CDR3 DNA sequence: TGTGCCTGGAGGATGACGGAGGGTCCCCAGCATTTT. It translates to CAWRMTEGPQHF.

The chain carries TRBV5-5 and TRBJ2-7; 7 bases agree with TRBD2. Per germline, CDR1 SGHKS and CDR2 YYEKEE (reference sequence). This CDR3 is 15 amino acids long. Trimming at V came to 2 bases and at J to 4 bases, leaving 9 bases not matched to a gene. The CDR3 is CASSFGGGRLYEQYF. DNA for the CDR3: TGTGCCAGCAGCTTTGGGGGAGGGAGGCTGTACGAGCAGTACTTC.

This clone has only one observation. Other nucleotide sequences from this sample produce the same CDR3. This chain joins TRBV11-2 and TRBJ2-5, with D unclear. This CDR3 has 11 amino acids. The germline V and J ends were trimmed by 5 bases and 2 bases, with 3 bases remaining between them. Germline lookup yields CDR1 SGHAT and CDR2 FQNNGV. DNA of the CDR3: TGTGCCAGCAGCCCTCAAGAGACCCAGTACTTC. Translated, it gives CASSPQETQYF. Complete variable domain (other parts from reference TRBV11-2 and TRBJ2-5): EAGVAQSPRYKIIEKRQSVAFWCNPISGHATLYWYQQILGQGPKLLIQFQNNGVVDDSQLPKDRFSAERLKGVDSTLKIQPAKLEDSAVYLCASSPQETQYFGPGTRLLVL.

This sequence joins TRBV5-4 and TRBJ2-7, with TRBD1 identical over 10 bases. This CDR3 has 17 amino acids. Germline lookup yields CDR1 SGHNT and CDR2 YYREEE (reference sequence). V shed 1 base, J shed 5 bases, and the junction held 12 bases outside the gene matches. The CDR3 DNA is TGTGCCAGCAGCTTGCCTGGCTGGAGACAGGGGGCCAACGAGCAGTACTTC. Amino acids: CASSLPGWRQGANEQYF.

This clone has only a few counts. This sequence joins TRBV5-1 and TRBJ2-4; weak D call: TRBD1 (8 bases). In germline, CDR1 is SGHRS, CDR2 YFSETQ. Trimming took 7 bases from V and 1 from J, leaving 27 bases between them. This CDR3 region has 19 residues. CDR3 DNA sequence: TGCGCCAGCTACCCGTCCCTCCAGGGGGCGGGGGAGGCCAAAAACATTCAGTACTTC. Its translation: CASYPSLQGAGEAKNIQYF.

This chain links TRBV7-9 with TRBJ1-5, with 10 positions matching TRBD1. The germline V gene has CDR1 SEHNR and CDR2 FQNEAQ (reference sequence). The CDR3 totals 15 residues. V lost 5 bases to trimming and J lost 5 bases; unmatched junction nucleotides: 6. The CDR3 loop is CASSPLTGGDQPQHF. The CDR3 coding sequence is TGTGCCAGCAGCCCATTGACAGGGGGCGATCAGCCCCAGCATTTT.

The J gene is TRBJ1-1, the V gene TRBV4-3; weak D call: TRBD1 (5 bases). The CDR3 has 14 residues. CDR1 is LGHNA and CDR2 is YSLEER in the germline V gene. V was clipped by 4 bases and J by 5 bases, with 14 bases between them. The CDR3 nucleotides read TGCGCCAGCAGCCCCCGGGGGGGAATTACTGAAGCTTTCTTT. Translating gives CASSPRGGITEAFF.

V usage is TRBV2 and J usage is TRBJ2-5, with TRBD1 matching 7 bases. V lost 3 bases, J lost 0 bases, and 1 base stayed unmatched. The CDR3 is made up of 14 amino acids. Germline V gives CDR1 SNHLY, CDR2 FYNNEI. The CDR3 is CASSEGQYQETQYF. CDR3 sequence (DNA): TGTGCCAGCAGTGAGGGACAGTACCAAGAGACCCAGTACTTC.

V is TRBV6-5 and J is TRBJ1-1; D call uncertain. Germline CDR1 and CDR2: MNHEY and SVGAGI. This CDR3 spans 14 amino acids. The V and J ends lost 2 bases and 1 base respectively, with 8 bases between them. Written as DNA, the CDR3 is TGTGCCAGCAGTTACGTAGGTACGAACACTGAAGCTTTCTTT. It codes for CASSYVGTNTEAFF.

The chain has TRBV5-1 and TRBJ1-3, with unresolved D. The CDR3 loop spans 14 amino acids. CDR1 is SGHRS, CDR2 YFSETQ, per germline. Trimming left V 3 bases short and J 8 bases short, with 15 bases between. CDR3 sequence (DNA): TGCGCCAGCAGCTCAGATCCTACTAAAGACACCATATATTTT. Its protein is CASSSDPTKDTIYF.

This sequence joins TRBV15 and TRBJ2-7; 8 positions agree with TRBD1. J was trimmed by 6 bases and V by 8 bases; bases with no gene match: 12. The CDR3 loop spans 14 amino acids. The germline V gene has CDR1 LNHNV and CDR2 YYDKDF (reference sequence). For the CDR3, the DNA is TGTGCCACCGCCCTACGGCAGGGGGCTTTCGAGCAGTACTTC. This encodes CATALRQGAFEQYF.

This chain uses TRBV19 with TRBJ2-5; TRBD1 aligns across 7 bases. Per germline, CDR1 LNHDA and CDR2 SQIVND (reference sequence). Trimming cost V 6 bases and J 1 base; bases outside gene matches: 8. The CDR3 length is 15 residues. The CDR3 is CASSVATGTQETQYF. CDR3 in DNA: TGTGCCAGTAGCGTGGCGACAGGGACCCAAGAGACCCAGTACTTC.

The V gene is TRBV7-3, the J gene TRBJ2-1; D is perhaps TRBD2 (6 bases). This CDR3 is 15 amino acids long. Trimming cost V 4 bases and J 3 bases, with 13 bases left between them. Germline CDR1 and CDR2: SGHTA and FQGTGA. CDR3 residues: CASSSRGGNYNEQFF. The CDR3 bases are TGTGCCAGCAGCTCCCGTGGGGGGAACTACAATGAGCAGTTCTTC. The whole variable domain, remainder taken from reference TRBV7-3 and TRBJ2-1, is GAGVSQTPSNKVTEKGKYVELRCDPISGHTALYWYRQSLGQGPEFLIYFQGTGAADDSGLPNDRFFAVRPEGSVSTLKIQRTERGDSAVYLCASSSRGGNYNEQFFGPGTRLTVL.